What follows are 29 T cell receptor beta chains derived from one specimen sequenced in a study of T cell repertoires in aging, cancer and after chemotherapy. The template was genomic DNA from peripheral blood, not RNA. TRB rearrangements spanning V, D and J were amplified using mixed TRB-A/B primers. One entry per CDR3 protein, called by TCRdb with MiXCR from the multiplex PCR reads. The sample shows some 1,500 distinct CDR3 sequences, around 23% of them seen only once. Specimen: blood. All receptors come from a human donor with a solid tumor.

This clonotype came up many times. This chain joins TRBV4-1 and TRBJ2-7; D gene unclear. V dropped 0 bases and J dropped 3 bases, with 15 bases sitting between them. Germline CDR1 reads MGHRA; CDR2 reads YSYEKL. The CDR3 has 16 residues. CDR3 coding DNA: TGCGCCAGCAGCCAAGAATCCCTCGATACCGACTACGAGCAGTACTTC. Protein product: CASSQESLDTDYEQYF.

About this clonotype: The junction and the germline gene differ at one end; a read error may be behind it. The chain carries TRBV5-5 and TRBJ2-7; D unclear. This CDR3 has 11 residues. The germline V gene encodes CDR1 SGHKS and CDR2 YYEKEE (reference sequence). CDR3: CASSSAYEQYF. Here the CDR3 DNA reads TGCGCCAGCAGCTCCGCCTACGAGCAGTACTTC. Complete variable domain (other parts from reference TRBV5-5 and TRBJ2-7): DAGVTQSPTHLIKTRGQQVTLRCSPISGHKSVSWYQQVLGQGPQFIFQYYEKEERGRGNFPDRFSARQFPNYSSELNVNALLLGDSALYLCASSSAYEQYFGPGTRLTVT.

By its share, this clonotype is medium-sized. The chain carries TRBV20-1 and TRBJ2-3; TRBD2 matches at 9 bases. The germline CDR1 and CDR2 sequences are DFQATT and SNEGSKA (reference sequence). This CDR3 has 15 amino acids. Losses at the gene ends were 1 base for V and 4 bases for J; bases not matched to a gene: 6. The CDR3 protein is CSARVAGDVPDTQYF. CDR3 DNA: TGCAGTGCTAGAGTAGCGGGAGATGTTCCAGATACGCAGTATTTT.

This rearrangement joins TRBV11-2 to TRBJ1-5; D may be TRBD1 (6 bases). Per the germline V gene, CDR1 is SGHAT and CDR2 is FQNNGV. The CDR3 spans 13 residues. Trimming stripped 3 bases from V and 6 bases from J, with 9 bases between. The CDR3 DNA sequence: TGTGCCAGCAGCTTTGAGGGGGGTCAGCCCCAGCATTTT. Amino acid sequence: CASSFEGGQPQHF.

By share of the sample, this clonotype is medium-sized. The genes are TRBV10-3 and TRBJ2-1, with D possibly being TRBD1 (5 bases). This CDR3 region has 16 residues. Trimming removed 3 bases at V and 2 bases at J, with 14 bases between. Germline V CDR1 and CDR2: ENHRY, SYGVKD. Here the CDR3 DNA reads TGTGCCATCAGTGAAGTTTTACAGGTAGCCTACAATGAGCAGTTCTTC. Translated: CAISEVLQVAYNEQFF.

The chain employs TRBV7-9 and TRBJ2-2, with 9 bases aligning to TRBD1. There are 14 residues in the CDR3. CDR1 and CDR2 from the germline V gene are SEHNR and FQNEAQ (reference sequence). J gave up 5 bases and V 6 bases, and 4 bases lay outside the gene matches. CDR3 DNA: TGTGCCAGCAGGGGACAGGGACGAACCGGGGAGCTGTTTTTT. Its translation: CASRGQGRTGELFF.

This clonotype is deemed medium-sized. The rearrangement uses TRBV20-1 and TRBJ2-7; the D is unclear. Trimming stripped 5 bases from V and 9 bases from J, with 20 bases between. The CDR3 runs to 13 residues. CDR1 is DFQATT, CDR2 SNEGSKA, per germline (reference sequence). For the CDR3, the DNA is TGCAGTGCTCAGCCTTCAATTCTACGCGGGCAGTACTTC. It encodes CSAQPSILRGQYF.

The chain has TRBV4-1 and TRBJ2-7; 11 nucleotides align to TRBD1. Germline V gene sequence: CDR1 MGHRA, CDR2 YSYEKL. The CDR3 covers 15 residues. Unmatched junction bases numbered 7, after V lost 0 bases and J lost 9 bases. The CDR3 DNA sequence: TGCGCCAGCAGCCAAGAGGACAGGGGGCGATCGCGGCAGTACTTC. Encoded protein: CASSQEDRGRSRQYF.

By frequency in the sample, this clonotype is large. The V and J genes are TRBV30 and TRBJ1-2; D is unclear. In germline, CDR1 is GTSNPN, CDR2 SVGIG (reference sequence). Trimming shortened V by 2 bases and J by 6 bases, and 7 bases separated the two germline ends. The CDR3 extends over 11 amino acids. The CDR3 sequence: CAWSSGHGYTF. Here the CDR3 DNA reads TGTGCCTGGAGTAGCGGTCATGGCTACACCTTC.

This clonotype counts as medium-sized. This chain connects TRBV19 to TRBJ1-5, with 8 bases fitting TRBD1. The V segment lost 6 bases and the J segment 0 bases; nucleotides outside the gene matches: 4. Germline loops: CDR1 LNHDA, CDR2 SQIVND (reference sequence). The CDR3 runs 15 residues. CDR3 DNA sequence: TGTGCCAGTAGACGGACAGGGTATAGCAATCAGCCCCAGCATTTT. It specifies CASRRTGYSNQPQHF.

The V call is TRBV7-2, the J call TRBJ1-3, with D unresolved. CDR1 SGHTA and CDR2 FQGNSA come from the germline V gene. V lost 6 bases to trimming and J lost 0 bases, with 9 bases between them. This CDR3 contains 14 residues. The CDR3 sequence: CASREQSSGNTIYF. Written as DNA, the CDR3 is TGTGCCAGCAGGGAACAGAGCTCTGGAAACACCATATATTTT.

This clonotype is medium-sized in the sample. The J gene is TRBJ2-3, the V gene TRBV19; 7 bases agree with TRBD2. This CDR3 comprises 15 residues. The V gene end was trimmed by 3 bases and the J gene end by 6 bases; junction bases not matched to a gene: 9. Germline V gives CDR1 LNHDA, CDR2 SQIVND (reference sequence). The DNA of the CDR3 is TGTGCCAGTAGTATTGGGGGGGACTCCCAGGATACGCAGTATTTT. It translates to CASSIGGDSQDTQYF.

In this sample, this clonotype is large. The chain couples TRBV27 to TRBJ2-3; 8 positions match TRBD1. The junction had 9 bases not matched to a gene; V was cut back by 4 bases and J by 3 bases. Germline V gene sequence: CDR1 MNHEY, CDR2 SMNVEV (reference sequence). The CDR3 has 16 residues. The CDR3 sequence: CASSSQGTGRTDTQYF. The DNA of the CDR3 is TGTGCCAGCAGTTCACAGGGGACAGGACGTACAGATACGCAGTATTTT.

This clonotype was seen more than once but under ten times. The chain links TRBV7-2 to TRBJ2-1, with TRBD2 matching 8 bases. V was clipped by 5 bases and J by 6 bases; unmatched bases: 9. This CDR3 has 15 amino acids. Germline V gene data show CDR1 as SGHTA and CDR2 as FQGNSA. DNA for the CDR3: TGTGCCAGCAGCCTATCCGGGACTAGACCCAATGAGCAGTTCTTC. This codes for CASSLSGTRPNEQFF.

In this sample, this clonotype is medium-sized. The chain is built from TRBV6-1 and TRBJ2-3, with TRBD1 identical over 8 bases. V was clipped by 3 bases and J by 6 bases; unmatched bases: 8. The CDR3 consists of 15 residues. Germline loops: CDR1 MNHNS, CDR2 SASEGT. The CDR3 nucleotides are TGTGCCAGCAGTGACTGGACAGGGCACCCGGATACGCAGTATTTT. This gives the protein CASSDWTGHPDTQYF.

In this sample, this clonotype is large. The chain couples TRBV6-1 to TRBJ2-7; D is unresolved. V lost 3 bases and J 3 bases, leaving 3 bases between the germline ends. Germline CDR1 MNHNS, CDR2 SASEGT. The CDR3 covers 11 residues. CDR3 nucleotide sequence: TGTGCCAGCAGTGACCGCTACGAGCAGTACTTC. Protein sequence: CASSDRYEQYF.

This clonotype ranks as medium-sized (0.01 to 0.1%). The CDR3 sequence: CASNLAGVTGELFF. The CDR3 DNA is TGTGCCAGCAACCTAGCGGGAGTTACCGGGGAGCTGTTTTTT. The chain joins TRBV5-4 to TRBJ2-2; 10 bases map to TRBD2. The CDR3 contains 14 residues. Germline CDR1 and CDR2: SGHNT and YYREEE (reference sequence). V shed 6 bases, J shed 5 bases, and the junction held 4 bases outside the gene matches.

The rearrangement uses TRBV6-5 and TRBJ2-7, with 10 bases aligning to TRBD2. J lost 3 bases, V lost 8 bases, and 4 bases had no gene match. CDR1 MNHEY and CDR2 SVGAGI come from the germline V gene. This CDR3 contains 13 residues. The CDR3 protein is CASRLAGDYEQYF. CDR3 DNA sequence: TGTGCCAGCCGCCTAGCGGGAGACTACGAGCAGTACTTC.

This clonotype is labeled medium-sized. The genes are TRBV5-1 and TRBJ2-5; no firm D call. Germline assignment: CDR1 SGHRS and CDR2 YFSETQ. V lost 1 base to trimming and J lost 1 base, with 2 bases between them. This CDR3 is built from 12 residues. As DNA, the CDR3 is TGCGCCAGCAGCTTGCGCCAAGAGACCCAGTACTTC. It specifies CASSLRQETQYF.

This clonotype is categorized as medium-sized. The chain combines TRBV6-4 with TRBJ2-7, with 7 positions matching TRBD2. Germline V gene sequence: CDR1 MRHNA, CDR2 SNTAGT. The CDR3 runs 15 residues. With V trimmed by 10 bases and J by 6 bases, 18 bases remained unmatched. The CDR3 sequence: CATLRWAGRAAEQYF. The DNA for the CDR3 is TGTGCCACCCTCCGCTGGGCGGGGAGGGCCGCCGAGCAGTACTTC.

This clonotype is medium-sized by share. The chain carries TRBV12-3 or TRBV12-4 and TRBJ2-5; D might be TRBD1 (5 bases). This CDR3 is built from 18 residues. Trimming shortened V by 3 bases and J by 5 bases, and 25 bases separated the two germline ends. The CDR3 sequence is CASSLGPTYAPAGETQYF. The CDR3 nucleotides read TGTGCCAGCAGTTTGGGGCCGACTTACGCCCCCGCCGGGGAGACCCAGTACTTC.

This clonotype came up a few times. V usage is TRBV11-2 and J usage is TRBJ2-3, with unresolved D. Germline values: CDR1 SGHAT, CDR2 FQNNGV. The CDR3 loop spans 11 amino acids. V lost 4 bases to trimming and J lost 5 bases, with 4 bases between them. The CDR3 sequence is CASSSVDTQYF. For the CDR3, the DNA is TGTGCCAGCAGCTCCGTAGATACGCAGTATTTT.

The CDR3 spells CSVGNRLAGGYSDEQYF. DNA of the CDR3: TGCAGCGTTGGGAACCGACTAGCGGGAGGGTATAGCGACGAGCAGTACTTC. V usage is TRBV29-1 and J usage is TRBJ2-7; 14 nucleotides match TRBD2. CDR3 length equals 17 residues. V shed 4 bases and J 5 bases; nucleotides not matched to a gene: 13. Germline values: CDR1 SQVTM, CDR2 ANQGSEA.

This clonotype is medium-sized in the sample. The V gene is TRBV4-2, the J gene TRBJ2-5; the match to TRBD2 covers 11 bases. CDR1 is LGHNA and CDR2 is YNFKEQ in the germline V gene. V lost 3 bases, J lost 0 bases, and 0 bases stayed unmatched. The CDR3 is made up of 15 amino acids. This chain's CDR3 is CASSQTSGNQETQYF. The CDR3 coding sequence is TGTGCCAGCAGCCAGACTAGCGGGAACCAAGAGACCCAGTACTTC.

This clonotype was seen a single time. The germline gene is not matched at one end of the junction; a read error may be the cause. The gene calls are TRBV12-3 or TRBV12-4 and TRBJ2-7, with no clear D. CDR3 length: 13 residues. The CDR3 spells CASSIAGPLEQYF. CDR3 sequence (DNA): TGTGCCAGCAGTATAGCCGGTCCGCTGGAGCAATACTTC.

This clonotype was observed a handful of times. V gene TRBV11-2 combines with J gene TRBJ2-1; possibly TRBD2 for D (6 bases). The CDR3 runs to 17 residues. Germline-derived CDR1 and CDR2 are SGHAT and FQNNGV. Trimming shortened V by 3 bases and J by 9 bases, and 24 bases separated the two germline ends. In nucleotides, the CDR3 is TGTGCCAGCAGCTTCGTGGCGGGCCTCCCACTCGGGGGTGAGCAGTTCTTC. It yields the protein CASSFVAGLPLGGEQFF.

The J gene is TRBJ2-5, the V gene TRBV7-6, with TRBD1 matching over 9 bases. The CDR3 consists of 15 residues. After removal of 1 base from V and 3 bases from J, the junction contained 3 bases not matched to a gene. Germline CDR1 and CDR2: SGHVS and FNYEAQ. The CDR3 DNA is TGTGCCAGCAGCTTAGAGGACAGGGGAGAAGAGACCCAGTACTTC. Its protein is CASSLEDRGEETQYF. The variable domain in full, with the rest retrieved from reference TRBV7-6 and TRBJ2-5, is GAGVSQSPRYKVTKRGQDVALRCDPISGHVSLYWYRQALGQGPEFLTYFNYEAQQDKSGLPNDRFSAERPEGSISTLTIQRTEQRDSAMYRCASSLEDRGEETQYFGPGTRLLVL.

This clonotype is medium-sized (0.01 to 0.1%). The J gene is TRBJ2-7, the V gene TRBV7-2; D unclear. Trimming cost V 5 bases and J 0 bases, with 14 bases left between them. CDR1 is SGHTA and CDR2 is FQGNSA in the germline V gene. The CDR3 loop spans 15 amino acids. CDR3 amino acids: CASSPKWGSSYEQYF. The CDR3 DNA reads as TGTGCCAGCAGCCCCAAATGGGGTAGCTCCTACGAGCAGTACTTC.

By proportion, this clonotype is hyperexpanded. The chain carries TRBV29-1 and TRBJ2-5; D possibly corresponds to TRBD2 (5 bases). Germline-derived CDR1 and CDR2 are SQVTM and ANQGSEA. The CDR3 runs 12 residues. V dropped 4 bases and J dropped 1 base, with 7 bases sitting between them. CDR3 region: CSVGEGQETQYF. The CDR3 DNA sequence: TGCAGCGTTGGAGAGGGCCAAGAGACCCAGTACTTC.